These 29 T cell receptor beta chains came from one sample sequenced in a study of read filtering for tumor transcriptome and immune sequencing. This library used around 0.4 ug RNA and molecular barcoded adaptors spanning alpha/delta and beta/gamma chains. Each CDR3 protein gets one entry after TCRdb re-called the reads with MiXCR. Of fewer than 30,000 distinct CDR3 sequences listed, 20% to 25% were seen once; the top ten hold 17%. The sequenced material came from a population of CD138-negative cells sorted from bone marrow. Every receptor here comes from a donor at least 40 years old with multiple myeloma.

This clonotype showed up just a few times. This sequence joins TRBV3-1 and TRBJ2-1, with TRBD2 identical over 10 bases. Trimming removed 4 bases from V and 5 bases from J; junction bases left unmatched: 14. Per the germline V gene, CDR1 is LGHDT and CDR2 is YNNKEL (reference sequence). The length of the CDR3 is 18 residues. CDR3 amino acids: CASSRLKGGSGRDNEQFF. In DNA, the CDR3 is TGTGCCAGCAGCCGACTAAAGGGAGGGAGCGGGAGGGACAATGAGCAGTTCTTC.

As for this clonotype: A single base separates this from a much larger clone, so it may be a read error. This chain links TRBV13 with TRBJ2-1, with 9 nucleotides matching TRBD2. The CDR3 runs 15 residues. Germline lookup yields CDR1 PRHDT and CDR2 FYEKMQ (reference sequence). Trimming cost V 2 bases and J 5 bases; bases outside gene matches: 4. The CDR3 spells CASSLITSGHNEQFF. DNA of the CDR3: TGTGCCAGCAGCTTAATAACTAGCGGGCACAATGAGCAGTTCTTC. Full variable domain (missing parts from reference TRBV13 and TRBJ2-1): AAGVIQSPRHLIKEKRETATLKCYPIPRHDTVYWYQQGPGQDPQFLISFYEKMQSDKGSIPDRFSAQQFSDYHSELNMSSLELGDSALYFCASSLITSGHNEQFFGPGTRLTVL.

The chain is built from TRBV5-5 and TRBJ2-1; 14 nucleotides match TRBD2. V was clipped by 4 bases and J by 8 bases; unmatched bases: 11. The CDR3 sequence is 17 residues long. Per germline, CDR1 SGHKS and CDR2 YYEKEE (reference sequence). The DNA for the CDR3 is TGTGCCAGCAGCGATTATACCGGGACTAGCGGGAGTCATGAGCAGTTCTTC. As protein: CASSDYTGTSGSHEQFF.

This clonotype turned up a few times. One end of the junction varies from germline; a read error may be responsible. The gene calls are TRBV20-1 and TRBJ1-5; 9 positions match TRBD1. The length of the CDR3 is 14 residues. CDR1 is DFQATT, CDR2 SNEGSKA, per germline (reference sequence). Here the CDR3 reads CGALRQGEYQPQHF. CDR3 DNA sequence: TGCGGTGCTCTCCGACAGGGGGAGTATCAGCCCCAGCATTTT.

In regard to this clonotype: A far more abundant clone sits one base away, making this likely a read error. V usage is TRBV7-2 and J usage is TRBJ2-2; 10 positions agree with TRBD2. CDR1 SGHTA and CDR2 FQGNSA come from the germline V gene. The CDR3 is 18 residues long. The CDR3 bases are TGTGCCAGCAGCTTCCTTACCTTAACTAGCGGGAACATCGGGGAGCTGTTTTTT. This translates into CASSFLTLTSGNIGELFF.

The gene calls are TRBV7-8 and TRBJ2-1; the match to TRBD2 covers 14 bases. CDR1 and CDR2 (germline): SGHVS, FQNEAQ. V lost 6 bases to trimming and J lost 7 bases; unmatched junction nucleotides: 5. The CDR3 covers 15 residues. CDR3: CASRRLAGGRNEQFF. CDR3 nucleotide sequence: TGTGCCAGCAGAAGACTAGCGGGAGGGAGGAATGAGCAGTTCTTC.

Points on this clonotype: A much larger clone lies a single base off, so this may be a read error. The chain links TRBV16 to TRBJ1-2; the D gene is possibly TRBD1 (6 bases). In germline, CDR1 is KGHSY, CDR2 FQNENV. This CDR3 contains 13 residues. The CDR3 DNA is TGTGCCAGCAGCCAAGACAGGAACTATAGCTACACCTTC. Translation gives CASSQDRNYSYTF.

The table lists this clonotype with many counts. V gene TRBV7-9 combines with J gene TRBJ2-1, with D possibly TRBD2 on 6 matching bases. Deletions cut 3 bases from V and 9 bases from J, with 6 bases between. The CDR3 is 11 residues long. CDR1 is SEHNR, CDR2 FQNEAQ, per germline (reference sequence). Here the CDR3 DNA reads TGTGCCAGCAGCTTGGGAGGTGAGCAGTTCTTC. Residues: CASSLGGEQFF.

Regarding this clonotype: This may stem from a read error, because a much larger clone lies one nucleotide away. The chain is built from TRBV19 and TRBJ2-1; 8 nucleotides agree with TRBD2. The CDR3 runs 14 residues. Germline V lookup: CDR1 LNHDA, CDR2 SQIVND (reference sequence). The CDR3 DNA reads TGTGTCAGTAGTATGTTGGCGGGAGGAGGAGAGCAGTTCTTC. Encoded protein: CVSSMLAGGGEQFF.

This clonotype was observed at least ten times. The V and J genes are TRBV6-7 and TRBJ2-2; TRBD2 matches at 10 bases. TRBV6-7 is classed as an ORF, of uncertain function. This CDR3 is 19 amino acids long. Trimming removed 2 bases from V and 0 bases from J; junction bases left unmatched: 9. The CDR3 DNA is TGTGCCAGCAGTTACCCCCGGACTAGCGGTTATCCGAACACCGGGGAGCTGTTTTTT. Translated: CASSYPRTSGYPNTGELFF.

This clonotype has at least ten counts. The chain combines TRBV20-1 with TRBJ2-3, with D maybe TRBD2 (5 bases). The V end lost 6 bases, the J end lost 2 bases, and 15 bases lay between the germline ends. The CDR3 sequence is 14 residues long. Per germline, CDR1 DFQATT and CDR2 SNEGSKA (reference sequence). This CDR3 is CSARLNRITDTQYF. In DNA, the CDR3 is TGCAGTGCGAGACTAAACAGAATCACAGATACGCAGTATTTT.

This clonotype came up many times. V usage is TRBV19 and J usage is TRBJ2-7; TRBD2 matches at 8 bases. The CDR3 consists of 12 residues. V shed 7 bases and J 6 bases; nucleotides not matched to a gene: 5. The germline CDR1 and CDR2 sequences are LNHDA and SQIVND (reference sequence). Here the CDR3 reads CASTSGRGEQYF. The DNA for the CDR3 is TGTGCCAGTACGAGCGGGAGAGGCGAGCAGTACTTC.

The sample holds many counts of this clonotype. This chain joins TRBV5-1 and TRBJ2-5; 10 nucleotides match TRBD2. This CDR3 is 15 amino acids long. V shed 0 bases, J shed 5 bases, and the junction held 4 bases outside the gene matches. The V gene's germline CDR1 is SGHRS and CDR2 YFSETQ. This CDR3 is CASSLALAGAETQYF. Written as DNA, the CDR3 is TGCGCCAGCAGCTTGGCGCTAGCGGGAGCTGAGACCCAGTACTTC.

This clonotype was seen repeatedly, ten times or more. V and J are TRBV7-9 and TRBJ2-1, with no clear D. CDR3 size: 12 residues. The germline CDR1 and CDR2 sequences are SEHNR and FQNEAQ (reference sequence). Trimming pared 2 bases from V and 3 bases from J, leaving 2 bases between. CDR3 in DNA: TGTGCCAGCAGCTTACGCTACAATGAGCAGTTCTTC. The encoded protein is CASSLRYNEQFF.

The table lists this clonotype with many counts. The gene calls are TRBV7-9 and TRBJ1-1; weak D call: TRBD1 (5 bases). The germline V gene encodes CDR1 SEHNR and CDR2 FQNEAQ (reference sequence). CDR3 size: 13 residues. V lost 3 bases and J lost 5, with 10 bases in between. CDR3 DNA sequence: TGTGCCAGCAGCTTGGGCAGGGAGACTGAAGCTTTCTTT. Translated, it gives CASSLGRETEAFF.

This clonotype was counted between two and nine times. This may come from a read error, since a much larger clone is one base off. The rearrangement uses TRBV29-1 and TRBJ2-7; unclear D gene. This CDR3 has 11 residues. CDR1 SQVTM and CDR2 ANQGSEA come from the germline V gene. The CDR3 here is CGVELGPEQYF. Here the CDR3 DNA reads TGCGGCGTTGAGCTAGGACCCGAGCAGTACTTC.

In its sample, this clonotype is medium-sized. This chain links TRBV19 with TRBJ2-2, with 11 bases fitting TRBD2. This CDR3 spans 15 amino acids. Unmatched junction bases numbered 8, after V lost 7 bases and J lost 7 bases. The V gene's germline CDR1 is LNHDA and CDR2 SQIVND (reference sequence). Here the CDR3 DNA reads TGTGCCAGTACCTCTAGCGGGAGGAATAACGGGGAGCTGTTTTTT. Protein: CASTSSGRNNGELFF.

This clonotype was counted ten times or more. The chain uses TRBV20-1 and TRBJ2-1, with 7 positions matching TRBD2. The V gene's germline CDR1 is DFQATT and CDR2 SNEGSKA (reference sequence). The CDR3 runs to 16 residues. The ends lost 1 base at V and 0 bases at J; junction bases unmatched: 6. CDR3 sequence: CSARASGASSYNEQFF. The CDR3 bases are TGCAGTGCTAGAGCTAGCGGAGCTAGCTCCTACAATGAGCAGTTCTTC.

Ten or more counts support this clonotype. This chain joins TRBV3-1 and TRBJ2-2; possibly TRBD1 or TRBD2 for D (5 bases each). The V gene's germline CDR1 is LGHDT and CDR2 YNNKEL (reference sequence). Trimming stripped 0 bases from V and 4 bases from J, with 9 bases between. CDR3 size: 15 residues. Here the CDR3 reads CASSQEVGTTGELFF. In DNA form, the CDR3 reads TGTGCCAGCAGCCAAGAGGTGGGGACCACCGGGGAGCTGTTTTTT.

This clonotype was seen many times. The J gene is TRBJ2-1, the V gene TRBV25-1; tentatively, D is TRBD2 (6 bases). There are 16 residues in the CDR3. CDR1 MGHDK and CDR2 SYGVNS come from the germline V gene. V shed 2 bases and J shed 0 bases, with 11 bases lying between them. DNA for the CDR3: TGTGCCAGCAGTGAAGTAGCGGTGAGCTCCTACAATGAGCAGTTCTTC. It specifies CASSEVAVSSYNEQFF. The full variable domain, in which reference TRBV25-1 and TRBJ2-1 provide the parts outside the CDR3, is EADIYQTPRYLVIGTGKKITLECSQTMGHDKMYWYQQDPGMELHLIHYSYGVNSTEKGDLSSESTVSRIRTEHFPLTLESARPSHTSQYLCASSEVAVSSYNEQFFGPGTRLTVL.

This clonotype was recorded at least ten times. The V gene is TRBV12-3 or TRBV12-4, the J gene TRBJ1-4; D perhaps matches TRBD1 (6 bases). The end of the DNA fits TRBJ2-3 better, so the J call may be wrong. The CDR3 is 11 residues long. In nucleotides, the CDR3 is TGTGCCAGCAGTTTGACAGGCCCCCAGTATTTT. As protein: CASSLTGPQYF.

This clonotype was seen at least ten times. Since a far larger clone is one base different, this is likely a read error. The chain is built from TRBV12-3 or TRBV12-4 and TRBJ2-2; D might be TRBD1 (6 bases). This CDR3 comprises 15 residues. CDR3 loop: CSSSSGTTNTGELFF. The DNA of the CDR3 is TGTTCCAGCAGTTCCGGGACAACGAACACCGGGGAGCTGTTTTTT.

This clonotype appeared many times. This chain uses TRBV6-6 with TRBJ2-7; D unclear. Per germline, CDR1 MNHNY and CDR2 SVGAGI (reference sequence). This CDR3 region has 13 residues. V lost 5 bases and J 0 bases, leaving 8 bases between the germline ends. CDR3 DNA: TGTGCCAGCAGTCCGGGCCTCTCCTACGAGCAGTACTTC. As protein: CASSPGLSYEQYF.

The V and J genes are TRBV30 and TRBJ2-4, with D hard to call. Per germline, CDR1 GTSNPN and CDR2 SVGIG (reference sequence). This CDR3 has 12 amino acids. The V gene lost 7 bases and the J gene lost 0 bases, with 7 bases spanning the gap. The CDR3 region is CAYQEAKNIQYF. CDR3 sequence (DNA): TGTGCCTACCAAGAAGCCAAAAACATTCAGTACTTC.

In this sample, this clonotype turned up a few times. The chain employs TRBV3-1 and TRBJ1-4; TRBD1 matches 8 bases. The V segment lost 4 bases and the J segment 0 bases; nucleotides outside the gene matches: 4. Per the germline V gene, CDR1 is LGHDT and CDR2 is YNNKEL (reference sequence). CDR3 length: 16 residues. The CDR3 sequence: CASSPQGAPTNEKLFF. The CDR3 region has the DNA TGTGCCAGCAGCCCGCAGGGGGCACCAACTAATGAAAAACTGTTTTTT.

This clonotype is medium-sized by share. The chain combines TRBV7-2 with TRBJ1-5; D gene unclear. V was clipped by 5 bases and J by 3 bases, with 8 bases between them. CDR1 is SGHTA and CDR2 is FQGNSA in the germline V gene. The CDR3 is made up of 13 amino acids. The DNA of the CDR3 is TGTGCCAGCAGCCCCGGTTCCAATCAGCCCCAGCATTTT. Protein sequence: CASSPGSNQPQHF.

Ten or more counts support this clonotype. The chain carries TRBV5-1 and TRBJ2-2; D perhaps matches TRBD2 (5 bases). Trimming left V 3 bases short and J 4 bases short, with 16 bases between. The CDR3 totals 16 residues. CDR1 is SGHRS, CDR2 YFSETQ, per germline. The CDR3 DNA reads TGCGCCAGCAGCTGGGTACCCACAACTAGCACCGGGGAGCTGTTTTTT. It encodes CASSWVPTTSTGELFF.

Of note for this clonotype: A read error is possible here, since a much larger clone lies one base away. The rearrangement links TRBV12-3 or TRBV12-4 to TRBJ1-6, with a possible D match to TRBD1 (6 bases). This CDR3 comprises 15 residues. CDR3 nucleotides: TGTGCCAGCAGCCGTCAGGGGATTTATAATTCACCCCTCGACTTT. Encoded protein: CASSRQGIYNSPLDF.

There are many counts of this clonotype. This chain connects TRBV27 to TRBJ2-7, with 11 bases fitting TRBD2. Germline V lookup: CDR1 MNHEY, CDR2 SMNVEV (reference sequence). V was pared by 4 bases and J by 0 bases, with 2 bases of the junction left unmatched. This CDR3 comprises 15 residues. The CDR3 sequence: CASSWTSGYSYEQYF. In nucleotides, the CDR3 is TGTGCCAGCAGTTGGACTAGCGGGTACTCCTACGAGCAGTACTTC.